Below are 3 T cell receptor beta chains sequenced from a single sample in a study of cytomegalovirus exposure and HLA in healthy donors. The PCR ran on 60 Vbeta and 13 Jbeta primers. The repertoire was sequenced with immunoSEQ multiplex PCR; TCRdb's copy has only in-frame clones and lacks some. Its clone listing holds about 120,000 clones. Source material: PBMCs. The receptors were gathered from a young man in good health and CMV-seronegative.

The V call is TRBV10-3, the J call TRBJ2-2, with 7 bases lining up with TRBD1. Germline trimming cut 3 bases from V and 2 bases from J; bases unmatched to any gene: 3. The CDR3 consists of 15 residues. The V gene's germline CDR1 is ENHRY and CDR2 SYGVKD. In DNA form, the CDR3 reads TGTGCCATCAGTGACTGGGACAGCAACACCGGGGAGCTGTTTTTT. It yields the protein CAISDWDSNTGELFF.

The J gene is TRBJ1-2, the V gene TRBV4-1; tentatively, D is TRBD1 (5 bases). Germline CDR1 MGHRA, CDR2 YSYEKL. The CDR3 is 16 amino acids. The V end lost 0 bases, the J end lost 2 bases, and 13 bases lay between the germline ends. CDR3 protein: CASSQDAGGRNYGYTF. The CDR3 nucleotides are TGCGCCAGCAGCCAAGATGCGGGGGGACGCAACTATGGCTACACCTTC.

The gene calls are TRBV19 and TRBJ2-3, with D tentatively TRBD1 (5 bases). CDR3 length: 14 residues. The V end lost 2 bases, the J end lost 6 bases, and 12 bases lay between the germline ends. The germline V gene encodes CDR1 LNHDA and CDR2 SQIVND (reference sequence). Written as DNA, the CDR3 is TGTGCCAGTAGTATAAGCAGGGCGAGGGATACGCAGTATTTT. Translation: CASSISRARDTQYF.